The 31 T cell receptor beta chains listed next were all sequenced from one sample in a study of blood T cell repertoires in COVID-19. Assay: immunoSEQ multiplex PCR; the TCRdb copy retains only in-frame clones and omits some. The sample consists of 200,000 to 250,000 clones, more than 75% of them appearing once. Sequencing was carried out using peripheral blood. All receptors derive from a woman in her twenties or thirties who had recovered from COVID-19.

J is TRBJ1-6 and V is TRBV30; D not certain. This CDR3 spans 12 amino acids. V dropped 0 bases and J dropped 13 bases, with 10 bases sitting between them. CDR1 GTSNPN and CDR2 SVGIG come from the germline V gene (reference sequence). The CDR3 nucleotides are TGTGCCTGGAGTGTGGCCCAACCCCCCCTCCACTTT. This sequence encodes CAWSVAQPPLHF.

The V and J genes are TRBV18 and TRBJ1-4; D is uncertain. The CDR3 covers 13 residues. The V end lost 4 bases, the J end lost 3 bases, and 6 bases lay between the germline ends. From germline, CDR1 is KGHSH and CDR2 LQKENI. The CDR3: CASSRGSNEKLFF. CDR3 in DNA: TGTGCCAGCTCACGAGGTTCTAATGAAAAACTGTTTTTT.

This CDR3 is CASSLAANWGSIYF. The DNA of the CDR3 is TGTGCCAGCAGCCTCGCCGCCAACTGGGGCTCCATATATTTT. The V call is TRBV7-9, the J call TRBJ1-3, with D possibly matching TRBD1 (5 bases). Looked up from germline, CDR1 is SEHNR and CDR2 is FQNEAQ (reference sequence). There are 14 residues in the CDR3. V was cut by 5 bases and J by 11 bases, with 19 bases left in between.

J is TRBJ2-5 and V is TRBV9; 7 bases align to TRBD1. Per the germline V gene, CDR1 is SGDLS and CDR2 is YYNGEE. V lost 4 bases, J lost 5 bases, and 5 bases stayed unmatched. This CDR3 comprises 13 residues. CDR3 amino acids: CASSTTGWETQYF. Written as DNA, the CDR3 is TGTGCCAGCAGCACGACAGGGTGGGAGACCCAGTACTTC.

The genes are TRBV2 and TRBJ1-5, with a tentative D call TRBD1 (6 bases). V lost 5 bases to trimming and J lost 6 bases, with 8 bases between them. The length of the CDR3 is 12 residues. Per the germline V gene, CDR1 is SNHLY and CDR2 is FYNNEI. The CDR3 region is CASSYRVQPQHF. Written as DNA, the CDR3 is TGTGCCAGCAGTTACAGGGTTCAGCCCCAGCATTTT.

V gene TRBV11-2 combines with J gene TRBJ2-5, with 11 bases fitting TRBD2. This CDR3 contains 15 residues. Germline V gene data show CDR1 as SGHAT and CDR2 as FQNNGV. V gave up 6 bases and J gave up 5 bases; unmatched junction bases: 8. The CDR3 nucleotides are TGTGCCAGCAGGACTTTAGCGGGGGGGGCTGAGACCCAGTACTTC. It is translated as CASRTLAGGAETQYF. The variable domain in full, with the rest retrieved from reference TRBV11-2 and TRBJ2-5, is EAGVAQSPRYKIIEKRQSVAFWCNPISGHATLYWYQQILGQGPKLLIQFQNNGVVDDSQLPKDRFSAERLKGVDSTLKIQPAKLEDSAVYLCASRTLAGGAETQYFGPGTRLLVL.

The CDR3 coding sequence is TGTGCCAGCAGCGGCCACAGGGGGCCAGTAAGCACAGATACGCAGTATTTT. Protein: CASSGHRGPVSTDTQYF. The chain combines TRBV9 with TRBJ2-3; 9 nucleotides match TRBD1. This CDR3 region has 17 residues. V lost 3 bases and J lost 0; bases outside the gene matches: 8. The germline V gene encodes CDR1 SGDLS and CDR2 YYNGEE.

This rearrangement joins TRBV9 to TRBJ2-2; D call uncertain. This CDR3 is 15 amino acids long. The V gene's germline CDR1 is SGDLS and CDR2 YYNGEE. V lost 0 bases and J lost 3, with 9 bases in between. The CDR3 DNA reads as TGTGCCAGCAGCGTAGCGAGCGAGGACACCGGGGAGCTGTTTTTT. It specifies CASSVASEDTGELFF.

The genes are TRBV15 and TRBJ2-4; TRBD2 matches at 13 bases. The CDR3 is 18 residues long. V trimming: 4 bases; J trimming: 0 bases; junction bases outside the gene matches: 6. Per the germline V gene, CDR1 is LNHNV and CDR2 is YYDKDF (reference sequence). The CDR3: CATSNGLAGDLAKNIQYF. The CDR3 DNA sequence: TGTGCCACCAGCAATGGACTAGCGGGGGACTTAGCCAAAAACATTCAGTACTTC.

The chain uses TRBV4-1 and TRBJ2-3; a possible D gene is TRBD2 (7 bases). The germline V gene has CDR1 MGHRA and CDR2 YSYEKL. Trimming cost V 1 base and J 11 bases, with 22 bases left between them. The CDR3 extends over 16 amino acids. CDR3 DNA sequence: TGCGCCAGCAGCCAAGTGGGTGGGGGGGGCCCCCCGGGGCAGTATTTT. Residues: CASSQVGGGGPPGQYF.

The genes are TRBV23-1 and TRBJ2-1, with D perhaps TRBD2 (7 bases). TRBV23-1 is labeled an ORF, and its function is uncertain. The CDR3 has 15 residues. The V end was cut by 3 bases, the J end by 2 bases, with 11 bases between. The CDR3 here is CASSQGGPTYNEQFF. The CDR3 DNA reads as TGCGCCAGCAGTCAGGGGGGGCCAACCTACAATGAGCAGTTCTTC.

V usage is TRBV23-1 and J usage is TRBJ1-1; D is uncertain. TRBV23-1 is noted as an ORF with a role that remains uncertain. CDR3 length: 17 residues. V shed 2 bases and J shed 0 bases, with 16 bases lying between them. The CDR3 nucleotides read TGCGCCAGCAGTCAACCCACTGTAACTAGTATGAACACTGAAGCTTTCTTT. Protein: CASSQPTVTSMNTEAFF.

This clone was seen a handful of times. The rearrangement joins TRBV7-3 to TRBJ2-1; the match to TRBD1 covers 8 bases. The CDR3 covers 14 residues. The germline gives CDR1 SGHTA, CDR2 FQGTGA. Unmatched junction bases numbered 7, after V lost 4 bases and J lost 8 bases. The CDR3 sequence is CASSSGQAWDEQFF. The DNA of the CDR3 is TGTGCCAGCAGCTCGGGACAGGCTTGGGATGAGCAGTTCTTC.

This clone was observed a few times. The chain has TRBV19 and TRBJ2-2; 12 bases map to TRBD2. This CDR3 spans 19 amino acids. The V and J ends lost 1 base and 4 bases, in that order; junction bases with no gene match: 10. Germline V gene data show CDR1 as LNHDA and CDR2 as SQIVND (reference sequence). CDR3 protein: CASSIVASGGAVRTGELFF. The DNA of the CDR3 is TGTGCCAGTAGTATAGTCGCTAGCGGGGGGGCTGTGCGCACCGGGGAGCTGTTTTTT.

This sequence joins TRBV19 and TRBJ2-3; 8 nucleotides align to TRBD2. The V gene's germline CDR1 is LNHDA and CDR2 SQIVND (reference sequence). Trimming took 5 bases from V and 3 from J; bases not matched to a gene: 10. The CDR3 is 16 residues long. The CDR3: CASSLGLGVPTDTQYF. CDR3 DNA: TGTGCCAGTAGTTTGGGACTAGGGGTTCCAACAGATACGCAGTATTTT.

This chain links TRBV5-1 with TRBJ1-1; D remains unclear. The V and J ends lost 0 bases and 8 bases respectively, with 5 bases between them. This CDR3 is built from 11 residues. CDR1 is SGHRS and CDR2 is YFSETQ in the germline V gene. CDR3 protein: CASSLGREAFF. The CDR3 DNA follows: TGCGCCAGCAGCTTGGGTAGAGAAGCTTTCTTT.

The chain has TRBV5-1 and TRBJ2-7; 8 positions match TRBD1. CDR1 and CDR2 (germline): SGHRS, YFSETQ. V lost 0 bases to trimming and J lost 5 bases; unmatched junction nucleotides: 7. The CDR3 has 15 amino acids. This chain's CDR3 is CASSLGAGGRHEQYF. The CDR3 region has the DNA TGCGCCAGCAGCTTGGGGGCAGGGGGCCGCCACGAGCAGTACTTC.

This chain uses TRBV19 with TRBJ1-2; 7 bases agree with TRBD1. Trimming at V came to 4 bases and at J to 7 bases, leaving 12 bases not matched to a gene. The CDR3 length is 15 residues. Germline CDR1 reads LNHDA; CDR2 reads SQIVND (reference sequence). The CDR3 DNA reads TGTGCCAGTAGTAGAACCGGGACAGTCCTATCTGGCTACACCTTC. Amino acids: CASSRTGTVLSGYTF.

This chain links TRBV2 with TRBJ1-1; maybe TRBD1 (6 bases). The V gene's germline CDR1 is SNHLY and CDR2 FYNNEI. The CDR3 contains 13 residues. V was trimmed by 8 bases and J by 3 bases, leaving 13 bases between them. CDR3 bases: TGTGCCAGCTGTCTGACAGGCTACACTGAAGCTTTCTTT. This sequence encodes CASCLTGYTEAFF.

This chain joins TRBV9 and TRBJ2-7, with D possibly matching TRBD1 (5 bases). The V gene lost 0 bases and the J gene lost 3 bases, with 10 bases spanning the gap. Germline-derived CDR1 and CDR2 are SGDLS and YYNGEE. CDR3 size: 14 residues. DNA for the CDR3: TGTGCCAGCAGCGTAGGGAAGGGGAACTACGAGCAGTACTTC. Translated, it gives CASSVGKGNYEQYF.

The V call is TRBV30, the J call TRBJ1-2; 8 nucleotides align to TRBD1. Trimming at V came to 3 bases and at J to 6 bases, leaving 3 bases not matched to a gene. Per the germline V gene, CDR1 is GTSNPN and CDR2 is SVGIG (reference sequence). The CDR3 loop spans 12 amino acids. Here the CDR3 DNA reads TGTGCCTGGAGACAGGGGGGCGATGGCTACACCTTC. Protein sequence: CAWRQGGDGYTF.

The J gene is TRBJ2-1, the V gene TRBV2; weak D call: TRBD2 (5 bases). Germline V gives CDR1 SNHLY, CDR2 FYNNEI. V lost 7 bases and J 8 bases, leaving 15 bases between the germline ends. This CDR3 comprises 13 residues. The CDR3 DNA sequence: TGTGCCAGCAAGGGTCCTAGCCCGCATGAGCAGTTCTTC. Encoded protein: CASKGPSPHEQFF.

The chain uses TRBV27 and TRBJ2-1; unclear D gene. V lost 2 bases and J 3 bases, leaving 11 bases between the germline ends. Germline V gene lookup returns CDR1 MNHEY and CDR2 SMNVEV (reference sequence). There are 15 residues in the CDR3. The CDR3 DNA is TGTGCCAGCAGTTTAGGCCGGGTCGGCTACAATGAGCAGTTCTTC. It encodes CASSLGRVGYNEQFF.

The chain is built from TRBV25-1 and TRBJ1-2; D is uncertain. The CDR3 length is 16 residues. CDR1 is MGHDK, CDR2 SYGVNS, per germline. V gave up 2 bases and J gave up 7 bases, with 20 bases separating them. The CDR3: CASSEAGVRAGSGYTF. Written as DNA, the CDR3 is TGTGCCAGCAGTGAAGCGGGAGTACGTGCAGGCAGTGGCTACACCTTC.

As for this clone: Given a much more abundant clone one base away, this may be a read error. This sequence joins TRBV6-2 or TRBV6-3 and TRBJ1-2, with unresolved D. The CDR3 loop spans 13 amino acids. Trimming stripped 5 bases from V and 1 base from J, with 8 bases between. Germline loops: CDR1 MNHEY, CDR2 SVGEGT. CDR3: CASSLQLNYGYTF. The CDR3 DNA follows: TGTGCCAGCAGTCTACAGCTTAACTATGGCTACACCTTC.

V gene TRBV7-2 combines with J gene TRBJ1-2; D may be TRBD1 (6 bases). The V gene's germline CDR1 is SGHTA and CDR2 FQGNSA. This CDR3 comprises 14 residues. V shed 5 bases and J shed 10 bases, with 20 bases lying between them. Here the CDR3 DNA reads TGTGCCAGCAGCCCTGGACAGAATTATGGCTACTACACCTTC. Its protein product is CASSPGQNYGYYTF.

The J gene is TRBJ2-1, the V gene TRBV5-1; 11 bases are a match to TRBD2. CDR3 size: 15 residues. V dropped 5 bases and J dropped 4; count of bases not matched to a gene: 5. The V gene's germline CDR1 is SGHRS and CDR2 YFSETQ. CDR3 protein: CASSVAGGRYNEQFF. CDR3 DNA sequence: TGCGCCAGCAGTGTAGCGGGGGGGCGTTACAATGAGCAGTTCTTC.

In this sample, this clone turned up once. The CDR3 loop is CASRQGASPTEAFF. Here the CDR3 DNA reads TGTGCCAGCAGACAGGGGGCATCCCCCACTGAAGCTTTCTTT. This chain links TRBV2 with TRBJ1-1; 9 bases are shared with TRBD1. Germline V gives CDR1 SNHLY, CDR2 FYNNEI. CDR3 length: 14 residues. The V segment lost 6 bases and the J segment 4 bases; nucleotides outside the gene matches: 6.

The rearrangement links TRBV10-1 to TRBJ2-3; D is undetermined. The ends were cut back, 4 bases at V and 1 base at J, with 12 bases in the middle. The CDR3 consists of 15 residues. From germline, CDR1 is WNHNN and CDR2 SYGVQD (reference sequence). The CDR3 loop reads CASSGPFVRTDTQYF. The CDR3 coding sequence is TGCGCCAGCAGTGGGCCGTTTGTACGCACAGATACGCAGTATTTT.

The chain has TRBV10-3 and TRBJ2-5, with D possibly TRBD2 on 6 matching bases. The CDR3 extends over 14 amino acids. V lost 2 bases and J 3 bases, leaving 10 bases between the germline ends. Germline CDR1 and CDR2: ENHRY and SYGVKD. In nucleotides, the CDR3 is TGTGCCATCAGTGAGACGACGGGGGAAGAGACCCAGTACTTC. It specifies CAISETTGEETQYF.

The chain joins TRBV3-1 (or the pseudogene TRBV3-2) to TRBJ2-7, with 8 bases lining up with TRBD1. The CDR3 loop spans 15 amino acids. The V gene's germline CDR1 is LGHDT and CDR2 YNNKEL (reference sequence). V trimming: 4 bases; J trimming: 3 bases; junction bases outside the gene matches: 8. DNA of the CDR3: TGTGCCAGCAGCCCCCAGGGGGCGTTTGGCTACGAGCAGTACTTC. It specifies CASSPQGAFGYEQYF.